This T cell receptor (beta chain) was observed in a study of blood T cell repertoires in COVID-19. In its sample, this clone was seen once. A read error may account for a junction end that differs from germline. CDR3 length equals 15 residues. CDR1 KGHDR and CDR2 SFDVKD come from the germline V gene. In the study's own analysis: Amplifying reference gene primers gave estimates of nucleated cell counts. Assay: immunoSEQ multiplex PCR; the TCRdb copy retains only in-frame clones and omits some. V, J and clone size derive from that table, while D and trimming were established from the DNA sequence. The sample consists of 250,000 to 300,000 clones, about 86% of them appearing once.

The receptor was derived from a man younger than 35 with active or convalescent COVID-19. The source material was peripheral blood. V usage is TRBV24-1 and J usage is TRBJ1-2; the match to TRBD1 covers 8 bases. The CDR3 region is CATSDPRTGNFGYTF. Written as DNA, the CDR3 is TGTGCCACCAGTGACCCGCGGACAGGGAACTTTGGCTACACCTTC.